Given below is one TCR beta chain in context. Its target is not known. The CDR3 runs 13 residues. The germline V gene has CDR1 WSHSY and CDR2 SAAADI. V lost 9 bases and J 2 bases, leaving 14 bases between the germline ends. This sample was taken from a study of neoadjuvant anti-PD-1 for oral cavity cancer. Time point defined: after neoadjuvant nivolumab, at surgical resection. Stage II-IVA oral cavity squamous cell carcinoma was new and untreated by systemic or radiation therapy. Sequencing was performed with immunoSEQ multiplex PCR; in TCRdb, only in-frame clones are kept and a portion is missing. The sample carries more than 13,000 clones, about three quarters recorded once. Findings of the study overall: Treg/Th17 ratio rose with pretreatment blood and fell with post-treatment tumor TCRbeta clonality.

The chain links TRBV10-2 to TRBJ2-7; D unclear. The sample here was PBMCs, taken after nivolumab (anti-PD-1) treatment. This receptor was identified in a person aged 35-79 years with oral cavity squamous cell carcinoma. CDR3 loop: CASLDPPPYEQYF. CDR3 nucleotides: TGCGCCAGTCTGGACCCACCCCCCTACGAGCAGTACTTC.